This T cell receptor beta chain comes out of a study of blood T cell repertoires in COVID-19 (dated by TCRdb to 2020 to 2021). Some background on the complete study: The collaborator samples originated in the United States, Italy and Spain and spanned the acute and convalescent phases of COVID-19. The prospective study material was composed of cDNA or gDNA derived from T cells, B-cell-depleted T cells, or PBMCs. The dataset comprised deeply sampled blood TCRbeta repertoires from subjects exposed to, actively infected with, or recovered from COVID-19. The repertoires were made available in a free public database intended to serve as a resource for research on the immune response to SARS-CoV-2. Samples came from the ongoing ImmuneRACE study (first 160 participants) plus 1,254 subjects from 6 global collaborators. A de-identified subject ID, COVID-19 status, age in years and sex were almost always included in the sample metadata. Where available, HLA class I and class II types were obtained from metadata supplied by the sample provider rather than from assay-based typing. What the research found in general, with its limitations: The quantity of clinical and demographic metadata differed by source and by participant and was supplied without curation.

Trimming costs V 3 bases and J 7 bases, and their ends lie 27 bases apart. Reading the germline V gene gives CDR1 MNHNS and CDR2 SASEGT. From cysteine to phenylalanine, the CDR3 is 18 amino acids long. The kept DNA is CDR3 alone, 54 bases in frame from the first base. Remarks on this clone: Its antigen has not been determined. No per-base quality is available; no much larger clone lies one base away.

The immunoSEQ Assay, a bias-controlled multiplex PCR, was used to amplify TCRbeta CDR3 regions from genomic DNA. As for the original processing: Nucleated cell counts per sample were estimated from amplification of reference gene primers within the assay. To quantify the absolute abundance of each unique TCRbeta CDR3 rearrangement, sequence reads were collapsed and filtered. For each sample, productive Simpson clonality was calculated as the square root of Simpson's diversity index over productive rearrangements. TCRdb mirrors the immuneACCESS table, restricted to in-frame sequences. Some clones are absent from its copies; in checked studies, under half trace to an unresolved V gene, and the reason for the others is unknown. The D gene and trimming were derived from the DNA, and the V and J assignments and clone size from that table. This sample has 55,000 to 80,000 clones in its table, and approximately 86% of those were observed once. The ten largest clones add up to roughly 0.94% of the sample.

The collaborating institutions used their own protocols to collect whole blood in K2EDTA tubes. For TCRbeta analysis, collaborators shipped samples in one of three forms: frozen whole blood, isolated PBMCs, or DNA extracted from either of those sample types. The sequencing sample was made of peripheral blood. The receptor was derived from a man aged 65 to 79 with acute or convalescent COVID-19. The V gene is TRBV6-1 and the J gene is TRBJ2-5; the D gene is perhaps TRBD1, from 6 matching bases. In nucleotide form, the sequence is TGTGCCAGCAGTGATACGATTTTTGGGGGCCAATTTAAAGGGACCCAGTACTTC. This sequence encodes CASSDTIFGGQFKGTQYF.